The 21 T cell receptor beta chains below all came from one sample that was sequenced in a study of molecular identifiers for immune sequencing clone quantification (dated by TCRdb to the late 2010s). Receptors were amplified or captured by PCR. TCRdb shows the sequencer as NextSeq 500. The public reads were quality trimmed at Q25 with fastp and then assembled into clones with MiXCR by TCRdb, keeping productive beta chains. Each record represents a unique CDR3 protein, reported with the most common genes and DNA among its rows. The sample table lists about half a million distinct CDR3 sequences, roughly 24% of them with a count of one. The ten largest make up around 0.78% of the sample. The sample consisted of naive CD8+ T cells from blood, with Jurkat cell RNA spiked in. The sample's cell subset or site label is to be understood as: FACS-sorted CD8+CD4-CCR7+CD45RA+ naive T cells. The receptor set was obtained from a human donor in good health. Some libraries in this study had Jurkat cell RNA spiked in.

In its sample, this clonotype was seen a few times. The chain employs TRBV7-9 and TRBJ2-7; D is perhaps TRBD2 (6 bases). V lost 3 bases and J 3 bases, leaving 9 bases between the germline ends. Germline values: CDR1 SEHNR, CDR2 FQNEAQ (reference sequence). The CDR3 runs 13 residues. The DNA for the CDR3 is TGTGCCAGCAGCTTGTGGGGGGACTACGAGCAGTACTTC. Encoded protein: CASSLWGDYEQYF.

This chain connects TRBV6-1 to TRBJ1-1, with 11 bases identical to TRBD1. The CDR3 contains 18 residues. V lost 1 base and J lost 0; bases outside the gene matches: 7. Germline CDR1 is MNHNS and CDR2 is SASEGT. The CDR3 DNA reads TGTGCCAGCAGTGAAGGCCCGGGACAGGGGGTGCTGAACACTGAAGCTTTCTTT. Protein product: CASSEGPGQGVLNTEAFF.

This sequence joins TRBV28 and TRBJ2-5; a possible D gene is TRBD2 (6 bases). CDR1 MDHEN and CDR2 SYDVKM come from the germline V gene. Trimming took 8 bases from V and 2 from J, leaving 15 bases between them. The length of the CDR3 is 14 residues. The CDR3 is CASGERTNQETQYF. The DNA for the CDR3 is TGTGCCAGCGGTGAAAGGACTAATCAAGAGACCCAGTACTTC.

A remark on this clonotype: The junction departs from germline at one end; a sequencing error may be responsible. The V and J genes are TRBV7-6 and TRBJ2-7, with D perhaps assigned TRBD1 or TRBD2 (5 bases each). The CDR3 has 15 residues. The germline gives CDR1 SGHVS, CDR2 FNYEAQ. CDR3 amino acids: CASSHRDGGSCEQYF. CDR3 DNA sequence: TGTGCCAGCAGCCACCGGGACGGAGGTTCCTGCGAGCAGTACTTC. Using reference TRBV7-6 and TRBJ2-7 for the parts outside the CDR3, the full variable domain is GAGVSQSPRYKVTKRGQDVALRCDPISGHVSLYWYRQALGQGPEFLTYFNYEAQQDKSGLPNDRFSAERPEGSISTLTIQRTEQRDSAMYRCASSHRDGGSCEQYFGPGTRLTVT.

The genes are TRBV28 and TRBJ1-1; 9 bases fit TRBD1. Germline trimming cut 6 bases from V and 3 bases from J; bases unmatched to any gene: 8. The CDR3 has 15 amino acids. CDR1 and CDR2 from the germline V gene are MDHEN and SYDVKM. CDR3 amino acids: CASSITGGDYTEAFF. Written as DNA, the CDR3 is TGTGCCAGCAGCATAACAGGGGGCGACTACACTGAAGCTTTCTTT. The full variable domain, its missing parts supplied by reference TRBV28 and TRBJ1-1, is DVKVTQSSRYLVKRTGEKVFLECVQDMDHENMFWYRQDPGLGLRLIYFSYDVKMKEKGDIPEGYSVSREKKERFSLILESASTNQTSMYLCASSITGGDYTEAFFGQGTRLTVV.

V and J are TRBV12-3 or TRBV12-4 and TRBJ1-1; TRBD1 aligns across 7 bases. Trimming cost V 1 base and J 5 bases; bases outside gene matches: 7. This CDR3 contains 15 residues. Here the CDR3 DNA reads TGTGCCAGCAGTTTAGAGGGGGCAGCATGGACTGAAGCTTTCTTT. Translation: CASSLEGAAWTEAFF.

This clonotype was seen many times. The rearrangement joins TRBV4-1 to TRBJ2-7; 11 bases map to TRBD2. V gave up 6 bases and J gave up 7 bases; unmatched junction bases: 5. This CDR3 comprises 13 residues. The germline gives CDR1 MGHRA, CDR2 YSYEKL. The CDR3 reads CASRDTSGGEQYF. The CDR3 DNA is TGCGCCAGCAGGGATACTAGCGGGGGTGAGCAGTACTTC.

A few counts support this clonotype. The chain carries TRBV30 and TRBJ2-2; the D is unclear. The V gene's germline CDR1 is GTSNPN and CDR2 SVGIG (reference sequence). The CDR3 runs 13 residues. V lost 2 bases, J lost 6 bases, and 10 bases lay in between. The CDR3 reads CAWSWVNAGELFF. The CDR3 coding sequence is TGTGCCTGGAGTTGGGTAAACGCCGGGGAGCTGTTTTTT.

Details on this clonotype: A much larger clone sits a single nucleotide away, making a read error possible. V gene TRBV7-9 combines with J gene TRBJ2-3, with a tentative D call TRBD2 (6 bases). Looked up from germline, CDR1 is SEHNR and CDR2 is FQNEAQ (reference sequence). Deletions cut 5 bases from V and 13 bases from J, with 19 bases between. The CDR3 is 13 amino acids. DNA of the CDR3: TGTGCCAGCAGCGTGCCCCGGGACTTATCAAAGTATTTT. It codes for CASSVPRDLSKYF.

This clonotype occurred a few times. V gene TRBV6-5 combines with J gene TRBJ1-1; tentative D call: TRBD1 (5 bases). This CDR3 is 15 amino acids long. The ends were cut back, 2 bases at V and 0 bases at J, with 10 bases in the middle. Germline CDR1 MNHEY, CDR2 SVGAGI. The CDR3 coding sequence is TGTGCCAGCAGTTACGTCGGAGGGGTGAACACTGAAGCTTTCTTT. Translated: CASSYVGGVNTEAFF.

This clonotype was seen a few times. The gene calls are TRBV7-6 and TRBJ1-1, with TRBD1 matching over 11 bases. In germline, CDR1 is SGHVS, CDR2 FNYEAQ. V was clipped by 7 bases and J by 0 bases; unmatched bases: 13. The length of the CDR3 is 18 residues. CDR3 in amino acids: CASTTSGQGGPLNTEAFF. As DNA, the CDR3 is TGTGCCAGCACCACTTCGGGACAGGGGGGGCCTCTGAACACTGAAGCTTTCTTT.

This clonotype was found a few times. The chain uses TRBV9 and TRBJ2-2; D gene unclear. Per the germline V gene, CDR1 is SGDLS and CDR2 is YYNGEE. CDR3 size: 14 residues. With 3 bases removed from V and 1 base from J, the gap between germline ends came to 7 bases. The CDR3 bases are TGTGCCAGCAGCGCAGTCAAGAACACCGGGGAGCTGTTTTTT. Translating gives CASSAVKNTGELFF.

About this clonotype itself: Just one base apart from a much larger clone, this may be a read error. The chain couples TRBV7-9 to TRBJ2-1, with D possibly TRBD2 on 7 matching bases. CDR1 is SEHNR and CDR2 is FQNEAQ in the germline V gene (reference sequence). The length of the CDR3 is 13 residues. V lost 11 bases and J lost 4, with 15 bases in between. The CDR3 sequence: CAGGAGVYNEQFF. DNA of the CDR3: TGTGCCGGGGGGGCAGGAGTTTACAATGAGCAGTTCTTC.

A few counts support this clonotype. The V gene is TRBV6-2 or TRBV6-3, the J gene TRBJ2-3; D is possibly TRBD1 (6 bases). V dropped 6 bases and J dropped 3 bases, with 10 bases sitting between them. The length of the CDR3 is 13 residues. Germline loops: CDR1 MNHEY, CDR2 SVGEGT. The CDR3 protein is CASRNRVTDTQYF. The DNA of the CDR3 is TGTGCCAGCAGAAACAGGGTGACAGATACGCAGTATTTT.

This clonotype was counted once. A much larger clonotype is one base distant, so this may be a read error. The chain joins TRBV29-1 to TRBJ1-2; no firm D call. This CDR3 has 14 amino acids. Per the germline V gene, CDR1 is SQVTM and CDR2 is ANQGSEA. Here the CDR3 DNA reads TGCAGCGTTGAAGATCAGCAAGCGTACTATGGCTACTCCTTC. It specifies CSVEDQQAYYGYSF.

The rearrangement joins TRBV27 to TRBJ1-2; D possibly corresponds to TRBD1 (5 bases). The CDR3 has 16 residues. Trimming took off 5 bases at V and 4 bases at J, with 20 bases between the two ends. Germline assignment: CDR1 MNHEY and CDR2 SMNVEV (reference sequence). In nucleotides, the CDR3 is TGTGCCAGCAGTCCAACGGTGACAGAGCTCGGCTATGGCTACACCTTC. Translation gives CASSPTVTELGYGYTF.

This chain uses TRBV27 with TRBJ2-2; no clear D. The CDR3 is made up of 15 amino acids. Trimming pared 6 bases from V and 0 bases from J, leaving 11 bases between. CDR1 and CDR2 from the germline V gene are MNHEY and SMNVEV (reference sequence). The CDR3 coding sequence is TGTGCCAGCAGCAAGACACCTTCGAACACCGGGGAGCTGTTTTTT. Translated: CASSKTPSNTGELFF.

This clonotype has more than one count but fewer than ten. Since the CDR3 does not end with the conserved phenylalanine or tryptophan, this likely comes from a read error. The chain joins TRBV6-2 or TRBV6-3 to TRBJ2-3; D may be TRBD2 (6 bases). Trimming pared 6 bases from V and 4 bases from J, leaving 14 bases between. Per germline, CDR1 MNHEY and CDR2 SVGEGT. This CDR3 has 14 residues. This CDR3 reads CASSPGVGADTQYL. In DNA form, the CDR3 reads TGTGCCAGCAGCCCGGGGGTAGGTGCAGATACGCAGTATCTT.

This clonotype has just a few counts. This chain links TRBV24-1 with TRBJ2-3, with TRBD1 matching 8 bases. There are 20 residues in the CDR3. V lost 2 bases, J lost 0 bases, and 15 bases stayed unmatched. Per the germline V gene, CDR1 is KGHDR and CDR2 is SFDVKD. The CDR3 spells CATSDSHDLWTGTSTDTQYF. The DNA of the CDR3 is TGTGCCACCAGTGATTCCCACGACCTATGGACAGGGACTAGCACAGATACGCAGTATTTT.

This clonotype was counted between two and nine times. The chain couples TRBV9 to TRBJ2-3, with D perhaps given as TRBD1 or TRBD2 (6 bases each). Germline V gene sequence: CDR1 SGDLS, CDR2 YYNGEE. This CDR3 has 16 residues. V was trimmed by 0 bases and J by 1 base, leaving 12 bases between them. The CDR3 nucleotides are TGTGCCAGCAGCGTAGGGTCGGGGGCCGGCACAGATACGCAGTATTTT. This sequence encodes CASSVGSGAGTDTQYF.

This clonotype was seen a single time. A much larger clone differs by one base, so this may be a read error. The J gene is TRBJ2-1, the V gene TRBV7-9; a possible D gene is TRBD2 (5 bases). The CDR3 totals 14 residues. Germline CDR1 SEHNR, CDR2 FQNEAQ (reference sequence). DNA of the CDR3: TGTGCCCGCAGCTTAGCGCTGACGGCGTCTGAGCAGTTCTTC. Its translation is CARSLALTASEQFF.